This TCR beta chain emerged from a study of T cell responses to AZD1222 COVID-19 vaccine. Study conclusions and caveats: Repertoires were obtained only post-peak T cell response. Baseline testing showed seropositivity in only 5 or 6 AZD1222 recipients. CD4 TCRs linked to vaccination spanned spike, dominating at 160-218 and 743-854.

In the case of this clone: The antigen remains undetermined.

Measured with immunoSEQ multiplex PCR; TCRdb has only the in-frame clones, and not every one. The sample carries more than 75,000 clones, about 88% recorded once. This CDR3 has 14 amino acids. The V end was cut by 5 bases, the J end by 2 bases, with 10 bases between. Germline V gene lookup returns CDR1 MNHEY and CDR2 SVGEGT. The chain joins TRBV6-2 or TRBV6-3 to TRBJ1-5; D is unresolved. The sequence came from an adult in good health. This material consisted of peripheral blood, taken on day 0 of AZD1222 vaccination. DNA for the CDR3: TGTGCCAGCAGTCCGTCAACCCGCAATCAGCCCCAGCATTTT. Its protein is CASSPSTRNQPQHF.